The 32 T cell receptor beta chains below all came from one sample that was sequenced in a study of blood T cell repertoires in COVID-19. Assay: immunoSEQ multiplex PCR; the TCRdb copy retains only in-frame clones and omits some. The sample records under 250,000 clones, 83% being singletons. The sequenced sample consisted of peripheral blood. All receptors come from a woman in her forties with active or convalescent COVID-19.

The rearrangement uses TRBV6-5 and TRBJ2-5; no reliable D call. Germline CDR1 reads MNHEY; CDR2 reads SVGAGI. This CDR3 is built from 13 residues. Deletions cut 4 bases from V and 3 bases from J, with 9 bases between. As DNA, the CDR3 is TGTGCCAGCAGTTCTCCAGCGAAAGAGACCCAGTACTTC. Its translation: CASSSPAKETQYF.

This sequence joins TRBV2 and TRBJ1-2; 7 nucleotides match TRBD1. V was clipped by 3 bases and J by 8 bases; unmatched bases: 6. The CDR3 length is 13 residues. Germline V gene sequence: CDR1 SNHLY, CDR2 FYNNEI. The CDR3, as DNA: TGTGCCAGCAGTGAGCGAGACAGGGTGGGCTACACCTTC. This codes for CASSERDRVGYTF.

This clone came up many times. This chain joins TRBV5-1 and TRBJ2-7, with 8 bases aligning to TRBD1. Germline trimming cut 4 bases from V and 1 base from J; bases unmatched to any gene: 7. CDR3 size: 15 residues. The V gene's germline CDR1 is SGHRS and CDR2 YFSETQ. The CDR3 nucleotides are TGCGCCAGCAGCCACGGACAGGGTGGGTCCTACGAGCAGTACTTC. The encoded protein is CASSHGQGGSYEQYF.

The rearrangement uses TRBV4-3 and TRBJ1-5, with 10 bases identical to TRBD1. The V gene end was trimmed by 0 bases and the J gene end by 3 bases; junction bases not matched to a gene: 8. The CDR3 is 18 residues long. CDR1 and CDR2 (germline): LGHNA, YSLEER. CDR3 DNA: TGCGCCAGCAGCCAAGATTTTCGGACAGGGGGTTTCAATCAGCCCCAGCATTTT. This sequence encodes CASSQDFRTGGFNQPQHF.

The chain combines TRBV6-1 with TRBJ2-1; TRBD1 aligns across 7 bases. Per the germline V gene, CDR1 is MNHNS and CDR2 is SASEGT. The CDR3 totals 19 residues. V lost 1 base to trimming and J lost 0 bases; unmatched junction nucleotides: 12. CDR3 coding DNA: TGTGCCAGCAGTGAAGTGGGACAGCCCCACTACAACTCCTACAATGAGCAGTTCTTC. Translating it yields CASSEVGQPHYNSYNEQFF.

This rearrangement joins TRBV11-2 to TRBJ1-1; weak D call: TRBD1 (6 bases). V lost 5 bases to trimming and J lost 4 bases, with 26 bases between them. From germline, CDR1 is SGHAT and CDR2 FQNNGV. CDR3 length: 18 amino acids. In DNA form, the CDR3 reads TGTGCCAGCAGCCCTAGACCGAGGGGGGGGCCGCGTACCACTGAAGCTTTCTTT. Its translation: CASSPRPRGGPRTTEAFF.

The chain has TRBV5-1 and TRBJ2-1; 12 nucleotides align to TRBD2. This CDR3 is built from 17 residues. CDR1 is SGHRS and CDR2 is YFSETQ in the germline V gene. V lost 2 bases, J lost 4 bases, and 7 bases stayed unmatched. The CDR3, as DNA: TGCGCCAGCAGCTTCGGGCTAGCGGGAGGGACATACAATGAGCAGTTCTTC. This translates into CASSFGLAGGTYNEQFF. Full variable domain (remainder filled in from reference TRBV5-1 and TRBJ2-1): KAGVTQTPRYLIKTRGQQVTLSCSPISGHRSVSWYQQTPGQGLQFLFEYFSETQRNKGNFPGRFSGRQFSNSRSEMNVSTLELGDSALYLCASSFGLAGGTYNEQFFGPGTRLTVL.

The CDR3 protein is CASSSRGAGGREQYF. As DNA, the CDR3 is TGTGCCAGCAGTTCCCGTGGGGCGGGAGGGCGCGAGCAGTACTTC. The chain joins TRBV28 to TRBJ2-7; 9 bases line up with TRBD2. The length of the CDR3 is 15 residues. CDR1 and CDR2 from the germline V gene are MDHEN and SYDVKM. With V trimmed by 4 bases and J by 6 bases, 10 bases remained unmatched.

This sequence joins TRBV6-6 and TRBJ2-7; 7 bases fit TRBD2. The V gene end was trimmed by 2 bases and the J gene end by 3 bases; junction bases not matched to a gene: 4. Per germline, CDR1 MNHNY and CDR2 SVGAGI (reference sequence). The CDR3 sequence is 14 residues long. CDR3 coding DNA: TGTGCCAGCAGTTACGATGGCGGGAGCTACGAGCAGTACTTC. Amino acid sequence: CASSYDGGSYEQYF.

The chain employs TRBV11-2 and TRBJ1-1; 8 positions agree with TRBD1. There are 16 residues in the CDR3. Germline CDR1 reads SGHAT; CDR2 reads FQNNGV. V shed 0 bases and J 0 bases; nucleotides not matched to a gene: 3. The CDR3 reads CASSLETGVMNTEAFF. CDR3 DNA sequence: TGTGCCAGCAGCTTAGAGACAGGGGTCATGAACACTGAAGCTTTCTTT.

This clone was counted only a few times. The chain links TRBV5-1 to TRBJ2-2; D is uncertain. The CDR3 spans 14 residues. Germline lookup yields CDR1 SGHRS and CDR2 YFSETQ. The ends were cut back, 0 bases at V and 6 bases at J, with 9 bases in the middle. CDR3: CASSLALGSGELFF. The CDR3 bases are TGCGCCAGCAGCTTGGCGTTGGGCTCCGGGGAGCTGTTTTTT.

This clone occurred a few times. The same CDR3 arises from other DNA sequences in this sample as well. This chain uses TRBV6-5 with TRBJ1-5, with TRBD1 matching over 9 bases. The CDR3 sequence is 14 residues long. The germline V gene has CDR1 MNHEY and CDR2 SVGAGI. The V segment lost 5 bases and the J segment 5 bases; nucleotides outside the gene matches: 4. The CDR3 loop reads CASSTDRGYQPQHF. For the CDR3, the DNA is TGTGCCAGCAGTACGGACAGGGGATATCAGCCCCAGCATTTT.

V usage is TRBV4-3 and J usage is TRBJ2-1; D gene uncertain. Germline V gives CDR1 LGHNA, CDR2 YSLEER. CDR3 length: 16 residues. V shed 1 base and J shed 0 bases, with 10 bases lying between them. This CDR3 reads CASSQGSLSSYNEQFF. In DNA, the CDR3 is TGCGCCAGCAGCCAAGGCTCTCTGAGCTCCTACAATGAGCAGTTCTTC.

The rearrangement links TRBV4-2 to TRBJ1-5; 7 bases line up with TRBD1. The CDR3 spans 18 residues. Germline CDR1 reads LGHNA; CDR2 reads YNFKEQ. V lost 0 bases, J lost 0 bases, and 8 bases stayed unmatched. The CDR3 nucleotides read TGTGCCAGCAGCCAAGATCTCACAGGGGATTATAGCAATCAGCCCCAGCATTTT. Its protein is CASSQDLTGDYSNQPQHF.

A single count supports this clone. The CDR3 nucleotides read TGTGCCAGCTCACCATCGGAGGGCTCCTACAATGAGCAGTTCTTC. This gives the protein CASSPSEGSYNEQFF. V and J are TRBV18 and TRBJ2-1; maybe TRBD2 (6 bases). CDR1 and CDR2 from the germline V gene are KGHSH and LQKENI. Trimming left V 2 bases short and J 0 bases short, with 8 bases between. This CDR3 is 15 amino acids long.

This clone was seen a handful of times. The chain joins TRBV5-4 to TRBJ1-2; 9 bases agree with TRBD1. V dropped 3 bases and J dropped 4; count of bases not matched to a gene: 10. Per germline, CDR1 SGHNT and CDR2 YYREEE (reference sequence). CDR3 length: 16 amino acids. The CDR3 spells CASSYENRGRGYGYTF. In DNA, the CDR3 is TGTGCCAGCAGCTACGAAAACAGGGGGCGAGGCTATGGCTACACCTTC.

V is TRBV6-5 and J is TRBJ1-1, with TRBD1 identical over 9 bases. Germline V gene sequence: CDR1 MNHEY, CDR2 SVGAGI. Germline trimming cut 6 bases from V and 7 bases from J; bases unmatched to any gene: 9. CDR3 length: 14 amino acids. CDR3 coding DNA: TGTGCCAGCAGGATGACAGGGGGATATCTTGAAGCTTTCTTT. It specifies CASRMTGGYLEAFF.

This chain links TRBV15 with TRBJ1-5; 7 bases fit TRBD1. V shed 6 bases and J 5 bases; nucleotides not matched to a gene: 7. CDR3 size: 14 residues. Germline V gene data show CDR1 as LNHNV and CDR2 as YYDKDF (reference sequence). CDR3 sequence reads: CATRETGFHQPQHF. DNA for the CDR3: TGTGCCACCAGGGAGACAGGGTTCCATCAGCCCCAGCATTTT.

J is TRBJ1-1 and V is TRBV6-5; no clear D. The V and J ends lost 6 bases and 6 bases respectively, with 8 bases between them. Germline V CDR1 and CDR2: MNHEY, SVGAGI. The CDR3 covers 11 residues. CDR3 region: CASRRGSEAFF. The CDR3 coding sequence is TGTGCCAGCAGGAGAGGGTCTGAAGCTTTCTTT.

This clone was observed once. Different DNA sequences within this sample yield the same CDR3. The chain carries TRBV12-3 or TRBV12-4 and TRBJ1-2; D gene unclear. The CDR3 spans 12 residues. V lost 1 base, J lost 7 bases, and 7 bases lay in between. The CDR3 nucleotides read TGTGCCAGCAGTTTAGGCAGTGGTGGCTACACCTTC. This gives the protein CASSLGSGGYTF.

The V call is TRBV29-1, the J call TRBJ1-1, with 9 bases that match TRBD1. V lost 3 bases, J lost 1 base, and 0 bases stayed unmatched. Germline V CDR1 and CDR2: SQVTM, ANQGSEA. The length of the CDR3 is 13 residues. The chain's CDR3 is CSVEGQGNTEAFF. The CDR3 coding sequence is TGCAGCGTTGAGGGACAGGGGAACACTGAAGCTTTCTTT.

The chain joins TRBV28 to TRBJ1-4; 7 nucleotides agree with TRBD1. The germline V gene has CDR1 MDHEN and CDR2 SYDVKM. This CDR3 comprises 15 residues. The junction had 8 bases not matched to a gene; V was cut back by 3 bases and J by 7 bases. In DNA, the CDR3 is TGTGCCAGCAGTTTCCCCGACAGGGAGAGTGAAAAACTGTTTTTT. This translates into CASSFPDRESEKLFF. Supplemented by reference TRBV28 and TRBJ1-4, the full variable domain reads DVKVTQSSRYLVKRTGEKVFLECVQDMDHENMFWYRQDPGLGLRLIYFSYDVKMKEKGDIPEGYSVSREKKERFSLILESASTNQTSMYLCASSFPDRESEKLFFGSGTQLSVL.

The chain employs TRBV10-1 and TRBJ1-1, with D perhaps matching TRBD1 (6 bases). CDR1 is WNHNN and CDR2 is SYGVQD in the germline V gene (reference sequence). V was trimmed by 2 bases and J by 4 bases, leaving 11 bases between them. This CDR3 contains 14 residues. The CDR3 protein is CASSEKGGGTEAFF. CDR3 sequence (DNA): TGCGCCAGCAGTGAGAAGGGGGGGGGCACTGAAGCTTTCTTT.

This clone was recorded a few times. This chain uses TRBV4-3 with TRBJ2-1; D is possibly TRBD1 (6 bases). Trimming stripped 3 bases from V and 3 bases from J, with 9 bases between. Germline lookup yields CDR1 LGHNA and CDR2 YSLEER. The CDR3 contains 14 residues. The CDR3 sequence is CASSHRTVYNEQFF. The CDR3 DNA sequence: TGCGCCAGCAGCCACAGGACAGTCTACAATGAGCAGTTCTTC.

This chain links TRBV7-6 with TRBJ2-3, with D maybe TRBD2 (6 bases). The V gene lost 5 bases and the J gene lost 2 bases, with 11 bases spanning the gap. The germline V gene encodes CDR1 SGHVS and CDR2 FNYEAQ. The length of the CDR3 is 14 residues. CDR3 sequence (DNA): TGTGCCAGCAGCCCCCGGGGGTTCACAGATACGCAGTATTTT. Its translation: CASSPRGFTDTQYF. Supplemented by reference TRBV7-6 and TRBJ2-3, the full variable domain reads GAGVSQSPRYKVTKRGQDVALRCDPISGHVSLYWYRQALGQGPEFLTYFNYEAQQDKSGLPNDRFSAERPEGSISTLTIQRTEQRDSAMYRCASSPRGFTDTQYFGPGTRLTVL.

The V gene is TRBV13, the J gene TRBJ2-3; TRBD2 is a possible D gene (7 bases). CDR1 is PRHDT and CDR2 is FYEKMQ in the germline V gene (reference sequence). CDR3 length: 16 amino acids. V shed 6 bases and J shed 6 bases, with 22 bases lying between them. Here the CDR3 reads CASSSLWGGGKDTQYF. CDR3 nucleotides: TGTGCCAGCAGTTCTCTTTGGGGGGGCGGCAAGGATACGCAGTATTTT.

The gene calls are TRBV2 and TRBJ2-1; 7 bases align to TRBD1. The length of the CDR3 is 14 residues. Germline V CDR1 and CDR2: SNHLY, FYNNEI. V gave up 1 base and J gave up 6 bases; unmatched junction bases: 3. As DNA, the CDR3 is TGTGCCAGCAGTGAAGACAGGGGTAGCAATGAGCAGTTCTTC. Translated, it gives CASSEDRGSNEQFF.

This rearrangement joins TRBV28 to TRBJ1-1, with D hard to call. The germline CDR1 and CDR2 sequences are MDHEN and SYDVKM. The CDR3 extends over 12 amino acids. V lost 1 base, J lost 6 bases, and 6 bases lay in between. The CDR3 is CASSLLAPEAFF. The CDR3 nucleotides read TGTGCCAGCAGTTTATTGGCCCCTGAAGCTTTCTTT. Based on the CDR3 plus reference TRBV28 and TRBJ1-1, the full variable domain is DVKVTQSSRYLVKRTGEKVFLECVQDMDHENMFWYRQDPGLGLRLIYFSYDVKMKEKGDIPEGYSVSREKKERFSLILESASTNQTSMYLCASSLLAPEAFFGQGTRLTVV.

The chain has TRBV7-2 and TRBJ1-4; a possible D gene is TRBD1 (6 bases). Trimming removed 5 bases at V and 3 bases at J, with 16 bases between. Germline V gives CDR1 SGHTA, CDR2 FQGNSA. This CDR3 region has 16 residues. Here the CDR3 reads CASSPNTGSANEKLFF. The CDR3 nucleotides are TGTGCCAGCAGCCCGAACACAGGGTCGGCTAATGAAAAACTGTTTTTT. Drawing the rest from reference TRBV7-2 and TRBJ1-4, the complete variable domain is GAGVSQSPSNKVTEKGKDVELRCDPISGHTALYWYRQSLGQGLEFLIYFQGNSAPDKSGLPSDRFSAERTGGSVSTLTIQRTQQEDSAVYLCASSPNTGSANEKLFFGSGTQLSVL.

The rearrangement uses TRBV19 and TRBJ1-6; D is perhaps TRBD1 (6 bases). The germline CDR1 and CDR2 sequences are LNHDA and SQIVND (reference sequence). V lost 2 bases to trimming and J lost 7 bases, with 12 bases between them. The CDR3 contains 15 residues. CDR3 protein: CASSILQGRNSPLHF. Written as DNA, the CDR3 is TGTGCCAGTAGTATACTCCAGGGGCGGAATTCACCCCTCCACTTT.

The gene calls are TRBV7-9 and TRBJ1-2; D might be TRBD1 (6 bases). The CDR3 totals 14 residues. Germline CDR1 reads SEHNR; CDR2 reads FQNEAQ (reference sequence). V shed 1 base and J shed 4 bases, with 10 bases lying between them. The CDR3, as DNA: TGTGCCAGCAGCTTAGAACAGGGAAGCTATGGCTACACCTTC. As protein: CASSLEQGSYGYTF.

This clone appeared a few times. CDR3: CASSLPSGWGDADTQYF. The CDR3 DNA follows: TGTGCCAGCAGCCTACCATCAGGGTGGGGTGACGCAGATACGCAGTATTTT. V is TRBV9 and J is TRBJ2-3; the D gene is possibly TRBD1 (5 bases). The V gene's germline CDR1 is SGDLS and CDR2 YYNGEE. V lost 4 bases and J 4 bases, leaving 22 bases between the germline ends. This CDR3 has 17 residues.